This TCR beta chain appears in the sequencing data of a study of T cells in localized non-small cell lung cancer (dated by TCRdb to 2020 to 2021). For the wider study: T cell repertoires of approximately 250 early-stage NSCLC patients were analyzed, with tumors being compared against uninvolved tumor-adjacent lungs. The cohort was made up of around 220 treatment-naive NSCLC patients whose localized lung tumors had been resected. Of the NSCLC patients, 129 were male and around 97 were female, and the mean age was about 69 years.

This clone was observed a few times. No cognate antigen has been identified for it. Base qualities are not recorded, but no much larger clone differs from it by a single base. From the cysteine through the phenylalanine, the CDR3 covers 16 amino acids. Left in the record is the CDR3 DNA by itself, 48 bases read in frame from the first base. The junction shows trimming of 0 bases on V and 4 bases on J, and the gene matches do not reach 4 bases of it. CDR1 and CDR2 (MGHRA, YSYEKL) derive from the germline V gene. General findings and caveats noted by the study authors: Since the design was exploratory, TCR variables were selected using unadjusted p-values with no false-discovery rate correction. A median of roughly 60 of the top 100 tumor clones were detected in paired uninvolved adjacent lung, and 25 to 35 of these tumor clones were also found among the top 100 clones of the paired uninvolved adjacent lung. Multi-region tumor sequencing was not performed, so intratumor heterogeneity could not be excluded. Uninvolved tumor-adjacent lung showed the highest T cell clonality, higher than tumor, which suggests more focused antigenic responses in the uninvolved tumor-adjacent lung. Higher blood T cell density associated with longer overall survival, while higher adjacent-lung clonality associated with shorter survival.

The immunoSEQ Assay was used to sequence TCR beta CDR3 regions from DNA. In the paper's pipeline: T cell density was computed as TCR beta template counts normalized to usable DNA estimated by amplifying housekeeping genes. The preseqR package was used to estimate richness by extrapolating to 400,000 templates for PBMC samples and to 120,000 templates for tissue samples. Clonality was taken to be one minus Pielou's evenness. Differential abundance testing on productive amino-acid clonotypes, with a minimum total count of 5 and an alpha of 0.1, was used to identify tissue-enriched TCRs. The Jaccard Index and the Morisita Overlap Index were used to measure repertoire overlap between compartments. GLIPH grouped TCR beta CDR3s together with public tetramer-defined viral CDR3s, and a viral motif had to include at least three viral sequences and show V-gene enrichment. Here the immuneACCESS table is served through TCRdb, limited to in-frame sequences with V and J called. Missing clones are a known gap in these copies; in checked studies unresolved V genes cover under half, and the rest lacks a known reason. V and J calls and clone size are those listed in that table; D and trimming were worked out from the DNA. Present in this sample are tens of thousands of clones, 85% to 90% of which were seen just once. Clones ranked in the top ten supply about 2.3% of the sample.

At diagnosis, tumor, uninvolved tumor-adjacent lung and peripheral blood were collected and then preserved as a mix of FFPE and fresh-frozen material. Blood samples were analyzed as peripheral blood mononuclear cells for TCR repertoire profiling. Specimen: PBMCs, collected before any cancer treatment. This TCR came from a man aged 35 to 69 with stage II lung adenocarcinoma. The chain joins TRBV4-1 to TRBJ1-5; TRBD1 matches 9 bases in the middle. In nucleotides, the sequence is TGCGCCAGCAGCCAAGAATGGGGACAGGGTAATCAGCCCCAGCATTTT. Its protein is CASSQEWGQGNQPQHF.